This TCR beta chain was sequenced during a study of T cells in Graves' hyperthyroidism and ophthalmopathy. This clonotype was picked up many times. Graves' hyperthyroidism was deemed stable absent ophthalmopathy progression within 18 months. Template material for amplifying TCR beta CDR3 regions consisted of RNA transcripts. With the HTBI primer set, the TCR CDR3 went through a first round of RT-PCR. Via MiXCR, TCRdb re-called the multiplex PCR reads, giving one row per CDR3 protein. The sample has about 840,000 distinct CDR3 sequences; over 35% are singletons. Germline-derived CDR1 and CDR2 are DFQATT and SNEGSKA (reference sequence). CDR3 length equals 13 residues. V dropped 4 bases and J dropped 10 bases, with 14 bases sitting between them.

J is TRBJ1-6 and V is TRBV20-1, with TRBD1 as a possible D gene (5 bases). The receptor's source is a man aged 18 to 35 with Graves' hyperthyroidism. The sequenced material came from blood. This chain's CDR3 is CSATGTEGSPLHF. The CDR3 nucleotides are TGCAGTGCTACCGGGACTGAGGGGTCACCCCTCCACTTT.